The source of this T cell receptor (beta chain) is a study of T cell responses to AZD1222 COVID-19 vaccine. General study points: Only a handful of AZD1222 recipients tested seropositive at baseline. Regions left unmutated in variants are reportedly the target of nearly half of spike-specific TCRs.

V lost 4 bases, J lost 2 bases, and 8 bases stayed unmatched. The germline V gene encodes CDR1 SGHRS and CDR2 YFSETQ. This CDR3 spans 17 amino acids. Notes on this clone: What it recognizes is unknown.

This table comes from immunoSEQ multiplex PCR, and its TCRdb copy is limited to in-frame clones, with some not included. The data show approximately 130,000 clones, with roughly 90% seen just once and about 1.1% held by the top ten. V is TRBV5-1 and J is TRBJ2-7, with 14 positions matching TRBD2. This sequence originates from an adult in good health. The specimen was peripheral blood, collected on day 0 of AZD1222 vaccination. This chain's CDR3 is CASSPAGLAGGTYEQYF. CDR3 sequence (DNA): TGCGCCAGCAGCCCAGCCGGACTAGCGGGAGGAACCTACGAGCAGTACTTC.